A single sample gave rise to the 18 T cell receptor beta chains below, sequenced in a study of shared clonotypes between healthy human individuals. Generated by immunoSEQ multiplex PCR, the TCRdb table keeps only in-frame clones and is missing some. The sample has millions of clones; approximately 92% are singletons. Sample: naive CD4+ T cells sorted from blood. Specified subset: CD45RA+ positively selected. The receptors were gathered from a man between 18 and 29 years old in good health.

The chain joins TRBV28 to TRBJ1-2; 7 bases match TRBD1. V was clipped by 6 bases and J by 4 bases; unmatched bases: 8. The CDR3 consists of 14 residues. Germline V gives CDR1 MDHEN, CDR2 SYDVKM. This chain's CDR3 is CASRRQGYAYGYTF. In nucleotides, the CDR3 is TGTGCCAGCAGACGACAGGGCTATGCCTATGGCTACACCTTC.

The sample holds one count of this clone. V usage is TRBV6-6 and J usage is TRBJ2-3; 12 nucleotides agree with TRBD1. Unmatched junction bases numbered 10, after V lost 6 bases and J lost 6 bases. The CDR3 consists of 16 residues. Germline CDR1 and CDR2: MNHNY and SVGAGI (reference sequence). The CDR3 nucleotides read TGTGCCAGCAGACCACCCGGGACAGGGGGCAAGGATACGCAGTATTTT. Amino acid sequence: CASRPPGTGGKDTQYF.

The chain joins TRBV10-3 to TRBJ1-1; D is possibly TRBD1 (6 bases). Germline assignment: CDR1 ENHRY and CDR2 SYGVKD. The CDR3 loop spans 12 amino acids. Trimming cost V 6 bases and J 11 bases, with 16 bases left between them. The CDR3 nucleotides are TGTGCCATCAGCGCAGGGGCGGAACGGGCTTTCTTT. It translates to CAISAGAERAFF.

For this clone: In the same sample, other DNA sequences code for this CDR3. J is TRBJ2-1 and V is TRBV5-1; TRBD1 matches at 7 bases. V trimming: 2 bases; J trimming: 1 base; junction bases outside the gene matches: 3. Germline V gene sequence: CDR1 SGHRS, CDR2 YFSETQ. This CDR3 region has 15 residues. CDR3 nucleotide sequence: TGCGCCAGCAGCTTACGACAGGGATCCTACAATGAGCAGTTCTTC. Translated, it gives CASSLRQGSYNEQFF.

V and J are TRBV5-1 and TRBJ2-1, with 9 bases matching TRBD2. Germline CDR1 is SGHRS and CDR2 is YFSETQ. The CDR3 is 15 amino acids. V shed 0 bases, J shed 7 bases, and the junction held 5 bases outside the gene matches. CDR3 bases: TGCGCCAGCAGCTTGGAGGGACTAGCTGGGAATGAGCAGTTCTTC. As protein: CASSLEGLAGNEQFF.

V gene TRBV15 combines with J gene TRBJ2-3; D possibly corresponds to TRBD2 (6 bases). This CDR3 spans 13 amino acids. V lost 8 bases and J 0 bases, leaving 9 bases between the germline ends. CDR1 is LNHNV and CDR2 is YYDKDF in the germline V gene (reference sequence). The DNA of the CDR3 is TGTGCCACCGGCGGGATTAGCACAGATACGCAGTATTTT. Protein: CATGGISTDTQYF. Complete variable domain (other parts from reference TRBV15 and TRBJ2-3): DAMVIQNPRYQVTQFGKPVTLSCSQTLNHNVMYWYQQKSSQAPKLLFHYYDKDFNNEADTPDNFQSRRPNTSFCFLDIRSPGLGDTAMYLCATGGISTDTQYFGPGTRLTVL.

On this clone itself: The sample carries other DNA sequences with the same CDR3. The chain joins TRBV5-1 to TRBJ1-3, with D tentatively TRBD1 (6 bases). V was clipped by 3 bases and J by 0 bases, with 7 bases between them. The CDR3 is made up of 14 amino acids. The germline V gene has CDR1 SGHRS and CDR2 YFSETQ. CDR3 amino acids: CASSSGVSGNTIYF. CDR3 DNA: TGCGCCAGCAGCTCAGGGGTCTCTGGAAACACCATATATTTT.

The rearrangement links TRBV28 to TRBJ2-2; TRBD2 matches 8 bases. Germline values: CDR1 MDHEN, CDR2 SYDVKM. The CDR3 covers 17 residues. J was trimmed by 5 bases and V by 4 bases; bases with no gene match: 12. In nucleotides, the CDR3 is TGTGCCAGCAGTTCGGGGTCACCGGGGGGGCGGACCGGGGAGCTGTTTTTT. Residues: CASSSGSPGGRTGELFF. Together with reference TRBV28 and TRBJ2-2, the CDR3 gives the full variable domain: DVKVTQSSRYLVKRTGEKVFLECVQDMDHENMFWYRQDPGLGLRLIYFSYDVKMKEKGDIPEGYSVSREKKERFSLILESASTNQTSMYLCASSSGSPGGRTGELFFGEGSRLTVL.

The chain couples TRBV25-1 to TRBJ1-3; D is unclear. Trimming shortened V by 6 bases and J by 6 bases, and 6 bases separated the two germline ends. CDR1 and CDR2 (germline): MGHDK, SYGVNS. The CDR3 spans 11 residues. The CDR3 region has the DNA TGTGCCAGCAGATGGGTAAACACCATATATTTT. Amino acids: CASRWVNTIYF. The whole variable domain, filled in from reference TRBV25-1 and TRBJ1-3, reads EADIYQTPRYLVIGTGKKITLECSQTMGHDKMYWYQQDPGMELHLIHYSYGVNSTEKGDLSSESTVSRIRTEHFPLTLESARPSHTSQYLCASRWVNTIYFGEGSWLTVV.

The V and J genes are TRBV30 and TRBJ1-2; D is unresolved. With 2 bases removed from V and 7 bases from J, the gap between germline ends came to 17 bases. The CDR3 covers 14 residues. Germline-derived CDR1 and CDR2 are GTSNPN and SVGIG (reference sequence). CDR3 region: CAWSRTPRVFGYTF. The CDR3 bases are TGTGCCTGGAGTCGGACCCCAAGGGTCTTTGGCTACACCTTC.

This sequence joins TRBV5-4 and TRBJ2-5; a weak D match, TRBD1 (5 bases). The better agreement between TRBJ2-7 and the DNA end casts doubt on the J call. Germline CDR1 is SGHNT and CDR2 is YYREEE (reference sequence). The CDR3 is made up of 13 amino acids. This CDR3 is CASSLKGPYEQYF. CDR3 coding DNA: TGTGCCAGCAGCTTGAAGGGGCCGTACGAGCAGTACTTC.

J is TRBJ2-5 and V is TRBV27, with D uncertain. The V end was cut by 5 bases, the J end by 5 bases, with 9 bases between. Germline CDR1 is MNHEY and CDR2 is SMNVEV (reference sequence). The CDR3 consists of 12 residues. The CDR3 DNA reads TGTGCCAGCAGTCCACATGGGGAGACCCAGTACTTC. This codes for CASSPHGETQYF.

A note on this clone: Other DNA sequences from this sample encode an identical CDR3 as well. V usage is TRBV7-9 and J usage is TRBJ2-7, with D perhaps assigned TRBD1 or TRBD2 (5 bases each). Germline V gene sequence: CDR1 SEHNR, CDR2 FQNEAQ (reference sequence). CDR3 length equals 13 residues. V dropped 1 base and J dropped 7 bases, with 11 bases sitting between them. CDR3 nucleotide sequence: TGTGCCAGCAGCTTAGAGGGGACGGGGGAGCAGTACTTC. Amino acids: CASSLEGTGEQYF.

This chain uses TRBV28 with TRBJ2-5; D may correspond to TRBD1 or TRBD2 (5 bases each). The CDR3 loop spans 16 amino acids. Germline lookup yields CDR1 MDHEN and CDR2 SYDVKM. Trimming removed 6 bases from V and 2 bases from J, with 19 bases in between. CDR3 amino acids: CASSLPGTGNQETQYF. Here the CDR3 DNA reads TGTGCCAGCAGCCTCCCCGGGACGGGTAATCAAGAGACCCAGTACTTC. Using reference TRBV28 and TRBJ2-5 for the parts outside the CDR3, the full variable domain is DVKVTQSSRYLVKRTGEKVFLECVQDMDHENMFWYRQDPGLGLRLIYFSYDVKMKEKGDIPEGYSVSREKKERFSLILESASTNQTSMYLCASSLPGTGNQETQYFGPGTRLLVL.

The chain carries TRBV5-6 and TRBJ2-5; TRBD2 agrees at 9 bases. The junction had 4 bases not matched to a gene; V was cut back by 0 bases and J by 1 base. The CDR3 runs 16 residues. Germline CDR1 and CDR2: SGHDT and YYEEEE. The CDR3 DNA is TGTGCCAGCAGCTTGGGGCTAGCGGGACTCCAAGAGACCCAGTACTTC. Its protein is CASSLGLAGLQETQYF.

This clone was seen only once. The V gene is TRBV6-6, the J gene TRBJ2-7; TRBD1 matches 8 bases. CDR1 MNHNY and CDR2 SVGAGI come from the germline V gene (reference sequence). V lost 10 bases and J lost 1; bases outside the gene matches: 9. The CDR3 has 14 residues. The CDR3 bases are TGTGCCACCCTGGACAGGGAAAAATCCTACGAGCAGTACTTC. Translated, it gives CATLDREKSYEQYF.

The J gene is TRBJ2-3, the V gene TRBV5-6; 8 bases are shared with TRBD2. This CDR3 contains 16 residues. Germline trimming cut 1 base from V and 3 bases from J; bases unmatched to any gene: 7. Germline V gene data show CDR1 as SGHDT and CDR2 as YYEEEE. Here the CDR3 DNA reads TGTGCCAGCAGCTTGCGAGGGACTAGGCAGACAGATACGCAGTATTTT. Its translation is CASSLRGTRQTDTQYF.

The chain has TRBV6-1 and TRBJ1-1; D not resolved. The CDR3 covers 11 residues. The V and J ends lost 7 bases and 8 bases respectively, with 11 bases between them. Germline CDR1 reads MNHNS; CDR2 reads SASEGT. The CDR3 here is CASIGLIEAFF. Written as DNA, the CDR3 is TGTGCCAGCATTGGGCTGATAGAAGCTTTCTTT.